The 8 T cell receptor beta chains below were found in one sample sequenced in a study of T cells in Graves' hyperthyroidism and ophthalmopathy. Amplified TCR beta CDR3 regions came from RNA transcripts. A set of HTBI primers served as the primers for a first-round RT-PCR of the TCR CDR3. One entry per CDR3 protein, called by TCRdb with MiXCR from the multiplex PCR reads. The data hold 610,000 or so distinct CDR3 sequences, with around 46% observed a single time. Sequencing input: peripheral blood or thyroid tissue (not recorded which). The source of these receptors is a woman between 18 and 30 years old with Graves' hyperthyroidism.

In this sample, this clonotype turned up many times. The chain combines TRBV20-1 with TRBJ1-4, with TRBD1 matching over 9 bases. J gave up 5 bases and V 5 bases, and 12 bases lay outside the gene matches. Germline lookup yields CDR1 DFQATT and CDR2 SNEGSKA (reference sequence). CDR3 length: 16 amino acids. CDR3 residues: CSASPLGQGQNEKLFF. CDR3 coding DNA: TGCAGTGCTTCTCCCCTAGGACAGGGGCAGAATGAAAAACTGTTTTTT.

This clonotype occurred once. The J gene is TRBJ2-2, the V gene TRBV27; 9 bases match TRBD1. The CDR3 runs to 17 residues. From germline, CDR1 is MNHEY and CDR2 SMNVEV (reference sequence). Losses at the gene ends were 8 bases for V and 4 bases for J; bases not matched to a gene: 14. The chain's CDR3 is CASGPDRDREGTGELFF. Here the CDR3 DNA reads TGTGCCAGCGGCCCGGACCGGGACAGGGAGGGCACCGGGGAGCTGTTTTTT.

Many counts were recorded for this clonotype. The rearrangement links TRBV6-4 to TRBJ1-2; D gene unclear. Trimming shortened V by 0 bases and J by 4 bases, and 9 bases separated the two germline ends. This CDR3 has 14 residues. CDR1 MRHNA and CDR2 SNTAGT come from the germline V gene. This CDR3 reads CASSDSSGRYGYTF. CDR3 in DNA: TGTGCCAGCAGTGACTCCTCGGGCCGCTATGGCTACACCTTC.

J is TRBJ1-1 and V is TRBV6-5, with a weak D call TRBD1 (5 bases). Germline V CDR1 and CDR2: MNHEY, SVGAGI. The V end was cut by 0 bases, the J end by 0 bases, with 11 bases between. The CDR3 is made up of 16 amino acids. The CDR3 DNA reads as TGTGCCAGCAGTTACTCAGGGGACCGGATGAACACTGAAGCTTTCTTT. Translated: CASSYSGDRMNTEAFF.

In its sample, this clonotype was seen many times. This sequence joins TRBV6-5 and TRBJ1-6; D is uncertain. Per the germline V gene, CDR1 is MNHEY and CDR2 is SVGAGI. The CDR3 is 13 amino acids. Trimming pared 2 bases from V and 7 bases from J, leaving 6 bases between. CDR3 DNA: TGTGCCAGCAGTTACGACGGCAATTCACCCCTCCACTTT. Its protein is CASSYDGNSPLHF.

This chain connects TRBV10-3 to TRBJ2-5; 9 bases map to TRBD2. Near its end, the DNA agrees better with TRBJ2-1, so the J call may be wrong. The germline gives CDR1 ENHRY, CDR2 SYGVKD. The CDR3 extends over 15 amino acids. CDR3 region: CAISDPSGKVWEQFF. In DNA, the CDR3 is TGTGCCATCAGTGACCCTAGCGGGAAGGTGTGGGAGCAGTTCTTC.

J is TRBJ2-1 and V is TRBV29-1; D is possibly TRBD2 (5 bases). Germline V gene lookup returns CDR1 SQVTM and CDR2 ANQGSEA. The CDR3 extends over 10 amino acids. The V gene lost 7 bases and the J gene lost 7 bases, with 8 bases spanning the gap. CDR3 loop: CSGRENEQFF. Here the CDR3 DNA reads TGCAGCGGAAGGGAGAATGAGCAGTTCTTC.

In the case of this clonotype: One base away lies a much larger clone, so this may be a sequencing read error. DNA of the CDR3: TGTGCCAGCAGTTTAAATGTGGGCTTCCCGAGCTATGGCTACACCTTC. It is translated as CASSLNVGFPSYGYTF. The rearrangement uses TRBV12-3 or TRBV12-4 and TRBJ1-2; D gene unclear. V lost 2 bases and J 4 bases, leaving 17 bases between the germline ends. This CDR3 comprises 16 residues.